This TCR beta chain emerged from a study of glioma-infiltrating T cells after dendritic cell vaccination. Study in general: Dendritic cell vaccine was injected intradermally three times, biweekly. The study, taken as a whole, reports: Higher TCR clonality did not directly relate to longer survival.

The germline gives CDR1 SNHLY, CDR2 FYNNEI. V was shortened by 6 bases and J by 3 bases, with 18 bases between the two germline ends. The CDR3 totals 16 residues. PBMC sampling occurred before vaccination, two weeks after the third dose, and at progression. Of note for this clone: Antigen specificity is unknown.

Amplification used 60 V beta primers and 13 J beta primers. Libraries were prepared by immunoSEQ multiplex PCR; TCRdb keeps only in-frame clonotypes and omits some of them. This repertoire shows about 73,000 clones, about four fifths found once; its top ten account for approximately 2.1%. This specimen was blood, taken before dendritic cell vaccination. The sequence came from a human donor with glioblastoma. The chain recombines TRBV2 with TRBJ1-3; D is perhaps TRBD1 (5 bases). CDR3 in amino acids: CASRPGLGAIGNTIYF. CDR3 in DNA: TGTGCCAGCAGGCCTGGTCTAGGGGCCATTGGAAACACCATATATTTT.